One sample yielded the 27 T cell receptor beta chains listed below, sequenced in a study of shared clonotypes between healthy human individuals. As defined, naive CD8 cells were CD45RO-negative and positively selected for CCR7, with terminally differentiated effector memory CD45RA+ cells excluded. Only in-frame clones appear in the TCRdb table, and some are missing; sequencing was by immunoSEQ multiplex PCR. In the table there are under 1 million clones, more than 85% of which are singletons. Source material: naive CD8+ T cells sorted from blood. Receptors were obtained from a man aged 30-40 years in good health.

CDR3 bases: TGTGCCAGCAGCTCATATTGGCCACTAGCGGATGGCAATGAGCAGTTCTTC. It yields the protein CASSSYWPLADGNEQFF. This chain links TRBV7-2 with TRBJ2-1; 8 nucleotides agree with TRBD2. CDR1 and CDR2 (germline): SGHTA, FQGNSA. J was trimmed by 6 bases and V by 4 bases; bases with no gene match: 14. The CDR3 contains 17 residues.

CDR3 residues: CASSPLGTHSYEQYF. In DNA, the CDR3 is TGTGCCAGCTCACCACTCGGGACACACTCCTACGAGCAGTACTTC. The rearrangement uses TRBV18 and TRBJ2-7, with a tentative D call TRBD1 (6 bases). Per germline, CDR1 KGHSH and CDR2 LQKENI. Trimming took off 1 base at V and 0 bases at J, with 10 bases between the two ends. This CDR3 has 15 residues.

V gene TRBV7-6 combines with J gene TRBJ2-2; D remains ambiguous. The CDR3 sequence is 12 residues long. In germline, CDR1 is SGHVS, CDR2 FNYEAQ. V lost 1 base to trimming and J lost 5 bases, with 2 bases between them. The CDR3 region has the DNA TGTGCCAGCAGCTTAGTAACCGGGGAGCTGTTTTTT. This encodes CASSLVTGELFF.

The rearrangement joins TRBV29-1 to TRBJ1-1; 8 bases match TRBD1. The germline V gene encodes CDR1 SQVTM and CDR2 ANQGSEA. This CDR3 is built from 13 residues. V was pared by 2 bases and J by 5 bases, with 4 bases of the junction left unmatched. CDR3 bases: TGCAGCGTTGAAAGGGACAGGTTTACTGAAGCTTTCTTT. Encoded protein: CSVERDRFTEAFF.

The CDR3 is CASSLLLINEQYF. The CDR3 DNA is TGTGCCAGCAGCTTGTTACTAATTAACGAGCAGTACTTC. V is TRBV5-5 and J is TRBJ2-7, with no clear D. The V gene's germline CDR1 is SGHKS and CDR2 YYEKEE (reference sequence). The CDR3 has 13 residues. V gave up 1 base and J gave up 5 bases, with 10 bases separating them.

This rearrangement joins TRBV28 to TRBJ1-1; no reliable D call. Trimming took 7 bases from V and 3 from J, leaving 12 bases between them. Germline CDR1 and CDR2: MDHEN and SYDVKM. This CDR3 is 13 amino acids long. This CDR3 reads CASTPGGYTEAFF. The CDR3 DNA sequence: TGTGCCAGCACCCCCGGAGGGTACACTGAAGCTTTCTTT.

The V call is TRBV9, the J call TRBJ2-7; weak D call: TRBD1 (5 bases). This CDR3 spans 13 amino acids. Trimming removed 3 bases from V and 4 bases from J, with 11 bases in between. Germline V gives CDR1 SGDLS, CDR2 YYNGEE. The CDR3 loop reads CASSAPTEYEQYF. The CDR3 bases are TGTGCCAGCAGCGCCCCGACAGAATACGAGCAGTACTTC.

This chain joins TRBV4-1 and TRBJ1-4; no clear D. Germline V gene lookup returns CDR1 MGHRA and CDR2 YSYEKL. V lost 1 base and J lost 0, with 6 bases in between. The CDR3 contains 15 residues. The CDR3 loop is CASSQVMTTNEKLFF. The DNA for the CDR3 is TGCGCCAGCAGCCAAGTAATGACAACTAATGAAAAACTGTTTTTT.

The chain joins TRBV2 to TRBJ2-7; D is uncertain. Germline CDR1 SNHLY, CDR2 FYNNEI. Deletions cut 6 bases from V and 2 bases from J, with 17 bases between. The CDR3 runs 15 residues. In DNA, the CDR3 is TGTGCCAGCAGCCGAACCACCCCGATAACCTACGAGCAGTACTTC. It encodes CASSRTTPITYEQYF.

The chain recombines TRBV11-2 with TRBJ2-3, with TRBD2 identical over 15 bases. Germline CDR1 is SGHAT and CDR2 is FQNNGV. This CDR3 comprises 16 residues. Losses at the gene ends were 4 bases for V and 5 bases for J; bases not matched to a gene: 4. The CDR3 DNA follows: TGTGCCAGCAGCTGGACTAGCGGGAGGGGGGGAGATACGCAGTATTTT. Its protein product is CASSWTSGRGGDTQYF.

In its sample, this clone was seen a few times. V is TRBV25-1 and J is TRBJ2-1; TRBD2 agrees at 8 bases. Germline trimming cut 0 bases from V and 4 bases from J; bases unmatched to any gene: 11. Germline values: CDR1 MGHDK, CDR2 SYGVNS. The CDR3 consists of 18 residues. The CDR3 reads CASSEYERESLPYNEQFF. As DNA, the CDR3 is TGTGCCAGCAGTGAATATGAGCGGGAGAGCCTCCCTTACAATGAGCAGTTCTTC.

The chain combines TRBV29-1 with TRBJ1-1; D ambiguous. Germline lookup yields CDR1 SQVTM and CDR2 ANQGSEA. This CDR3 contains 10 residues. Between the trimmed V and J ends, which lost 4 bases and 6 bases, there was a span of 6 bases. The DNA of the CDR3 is TGCAGCGTTGTCCGGGCTGAAGCTTTCTTT. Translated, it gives CSVVRAEAFF.

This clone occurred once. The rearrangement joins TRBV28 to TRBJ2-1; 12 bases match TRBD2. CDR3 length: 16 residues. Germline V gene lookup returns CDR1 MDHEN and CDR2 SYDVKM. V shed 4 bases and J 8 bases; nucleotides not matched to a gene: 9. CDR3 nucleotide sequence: TGTGCCAGCAGTTCCAACGGACTAGCGGGATCCTATGAGCAGTTCTTC. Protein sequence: CASSSNGLAGSYEQFF. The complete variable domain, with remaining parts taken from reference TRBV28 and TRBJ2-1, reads DVKVTQSSRYLVKRTGEKVFLECVQDMDHENMFWYRQDPGLGLRLIYFSYDVKMKEKGDIPEGYSVSREKKERFSLILESASTNQTSMYLCASSSNGLAGSYEQFFGPGTRLTVL.

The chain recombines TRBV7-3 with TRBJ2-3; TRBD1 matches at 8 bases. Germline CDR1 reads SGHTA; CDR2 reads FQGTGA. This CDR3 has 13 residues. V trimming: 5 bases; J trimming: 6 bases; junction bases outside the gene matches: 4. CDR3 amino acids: CASSTQGEDTQYF. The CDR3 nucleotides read TGTGCCAGCAGCACACAGGGGGAGGATACGCAGTATTTT.

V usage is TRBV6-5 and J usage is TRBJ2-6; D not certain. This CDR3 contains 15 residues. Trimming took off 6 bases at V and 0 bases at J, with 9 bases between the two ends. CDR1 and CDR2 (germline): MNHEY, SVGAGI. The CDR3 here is CASRPYSSGANVLTF. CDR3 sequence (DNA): TGTGCCAGCAGGCCCTATAGCTCTGGGGCCAACGTCCTGACTTTC.

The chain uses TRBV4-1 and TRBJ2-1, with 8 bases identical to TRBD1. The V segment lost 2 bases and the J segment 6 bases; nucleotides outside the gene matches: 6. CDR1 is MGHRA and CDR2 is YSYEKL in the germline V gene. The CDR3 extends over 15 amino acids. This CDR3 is CASSQQGADLNEQFF. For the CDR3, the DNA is TGCGCCAGCAGCCAACAGGGGGCTGACCTCAATGAGCAGTTCTTC.

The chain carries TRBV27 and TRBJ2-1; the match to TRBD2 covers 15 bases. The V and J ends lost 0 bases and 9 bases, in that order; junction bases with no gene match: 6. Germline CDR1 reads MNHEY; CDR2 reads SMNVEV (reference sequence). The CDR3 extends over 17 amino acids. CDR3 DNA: TGTGCCAGCAGTTTATCAGCCGGGACTAGCGGGAGGTTTGAGCAGTTCTTC. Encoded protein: CASSLSAGTSGRFEQFF.

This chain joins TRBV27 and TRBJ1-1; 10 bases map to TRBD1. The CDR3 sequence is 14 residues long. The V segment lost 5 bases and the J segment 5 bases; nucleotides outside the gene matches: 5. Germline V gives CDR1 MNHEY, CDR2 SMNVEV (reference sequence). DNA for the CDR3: TGTGCCAGCAGTCGAGGGACAGGGGCGACTGAAGCTTTCTTT. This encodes CASSRGTGATEAFF.

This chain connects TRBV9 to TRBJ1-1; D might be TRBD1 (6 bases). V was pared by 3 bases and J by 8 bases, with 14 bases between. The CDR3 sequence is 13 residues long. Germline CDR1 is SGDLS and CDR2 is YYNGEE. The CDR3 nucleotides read TGTGCCAGCAGCGGCAGGGGTGCTGGGGAAGCTTTCTTT. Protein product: CASSGRGAGEAFF.

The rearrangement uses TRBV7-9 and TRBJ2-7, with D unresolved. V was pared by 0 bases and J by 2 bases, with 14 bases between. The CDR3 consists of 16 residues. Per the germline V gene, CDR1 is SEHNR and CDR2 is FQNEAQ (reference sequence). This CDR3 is CASSLAAQTIPYEQYF. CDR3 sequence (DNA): TGTGCCAGCAGCTTAGCGGCTCAGACCATACCCTACGAGCAGTACTTC.

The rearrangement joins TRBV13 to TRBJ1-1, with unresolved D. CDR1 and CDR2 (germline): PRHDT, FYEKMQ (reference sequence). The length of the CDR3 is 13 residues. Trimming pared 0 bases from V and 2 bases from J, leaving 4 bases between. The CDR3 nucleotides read TGTGCCAGCAGCTTAGGAATTAACACTGAAGCTTTCTTT. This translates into CASSLGINTEAFF.

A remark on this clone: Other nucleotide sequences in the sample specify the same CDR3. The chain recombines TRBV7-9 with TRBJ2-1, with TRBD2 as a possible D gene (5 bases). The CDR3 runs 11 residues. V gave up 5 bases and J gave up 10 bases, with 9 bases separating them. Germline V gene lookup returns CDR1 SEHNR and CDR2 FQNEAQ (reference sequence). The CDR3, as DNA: TGTGCCAGCAGCCTCGGGAACGAGCAGTTCTTC. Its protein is CASSLGNEQFF. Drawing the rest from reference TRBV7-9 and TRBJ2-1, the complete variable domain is DTGVSQNPRHKITKRGQNVTFRCDPISEHNRLYWYRQTLGQGPEFLTYFQNEAQLEKSRLLSDRFSAERPKGSFSTLEIQRTEQGDSAMYLCASSLGNEQFFGPGTRLTVL.

The CDR3 nucleotides read TGTGCCAGCAGCTTAGGTAGGGGCGATGAGCAGTTCTTC. This encodes CASSLGRGDEQFF. The rearrangement uses TRBV7-9 and TRBJ2-1, with a possible D match to TRBD1 (5 bases). The CDR3 runs 13 residues. Trimming shortened V by 1 base and J by 8 bases, and 9 bases separated the two germline ends. Per germline, CDR1 SEHNR and CDR2 FQNEAQ (reference sequence). The variable domain in full, completed from reference TRBV7-9 and TRBJ2-1, reads DTGVSQNPRHKITKRGQNVTFRCDPISEHNRLYWYRQTLGQGPEFLTYFQNEAQLEKSRLLSDRFSAERPKGSFSTLEIQRTEQGDSAMYLCASSLGRGDEQFFGPGTRLTVL.

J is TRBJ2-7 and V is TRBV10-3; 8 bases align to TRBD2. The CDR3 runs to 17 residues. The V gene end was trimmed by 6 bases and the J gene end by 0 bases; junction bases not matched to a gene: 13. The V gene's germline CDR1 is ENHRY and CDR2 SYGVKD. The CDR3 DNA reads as TGTGCCATCAGGGGGGCCCAGGGACTAGGAAGCTCCTACGAGCAGTACTTC. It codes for CAIRGAQGLGSSYEQYF.

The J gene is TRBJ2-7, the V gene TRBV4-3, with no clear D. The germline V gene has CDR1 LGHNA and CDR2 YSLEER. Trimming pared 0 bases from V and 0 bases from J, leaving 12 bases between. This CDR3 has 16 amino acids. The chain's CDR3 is CASSQESVHGSYEQYF. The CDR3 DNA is TGCGCCAGCAGCCAAGAGTCGGTCCACGGCTCCTACGAGCAGTACTTC.

In DNA form, the CDR3 reads TGTGCCAGCAGTGATTCAGGGAACACTGAAGCTTTCTTT. This codes for CASSDSGNTEAFF. The chain couples TRBV2 to TRBJ1-1; D not certain. CDR1 and CDR2 from the germline V gene are SNHLY and FYNNEI. Trimming cost V 3 bases and J 1 base, with 6 bases left between them. The CDR3 covers 13 residues.

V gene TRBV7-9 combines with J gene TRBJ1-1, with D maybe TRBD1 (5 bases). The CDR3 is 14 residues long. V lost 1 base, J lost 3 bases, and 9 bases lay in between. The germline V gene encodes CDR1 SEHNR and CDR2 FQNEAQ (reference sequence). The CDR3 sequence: CASSLEQGHTEAFF. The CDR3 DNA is TGTGCCAGCAGCTTAGAGCAGGGCCACACTGAAGCTTTCTTT.